Sequencing of this T cell receptor (beta chain) was carried out in a study of blood T cell repertoires in COVID-19. TCRdb keeps only in-frame clones here, not all; method: immunoSEQ multiplex PCR. The repertoire includes over 200,000 clones, 80% to 90% of them detected once, and around 3.7% sits in the top ten. In terms of age and location, participants ranged from about 18 to 100 years and lived in 24 US areas. This clone showed up just once. The sequenced sample was PBMCs or T cells enriched from blood (not recorded which). The TCR comes from a woman aged 30 to 39 who had been exposed to COVID-19.

The CDR3 loop reads CAWSVGGANEKLFF. The DNA for the CDR3 is TGTGCCTGGAGTGTTGGAGGGGCTAATGAAAAACTGTTTTTT. The chain recombines TRBV30 with TRBJ1-4, with D possibly being TRBD1 (5 bases). The CDR3 length is 14 residues. Germline CDR1 reads GTSNPN; CDR2 reads SVGIG (reference sequence). V gave up 0 bases and J gave up 3 bases, with 8 bases separating them.